This T cell receptor (beta chain) was recovered during a study of blood T cell repertoires in COVID-19. Across the study: Acute and convalescent COVID-19 specimens originated in the United States, Italy and Spain. Sample material is recorded as cDNA or gDNA derived from T cells, B-cell-depleted T cells, or PBMCs.

Per the germline V gene, CDR1 is SGHAT and CDR2 is FQNNGV. The CDR3 runs to 13 residues. The trim removed 0 bases at V and 12 bases at J, leaving 8 bases unmatched. Original methodology: Estimation of nucleated cell counts relied on the amplification of reference gene primers. Clones were sequenced by immunoSEQ multiplex PCR, and TCRdb holds only the in-frame ones, with some missing. V and J calls and clone size are those listed in that table; D and trimming were worked out from the DNA. The sample yields nearly 350,000 clones, under 95% seen once. The rearrangement links TRBV11-2 to TRBJ2-7, with 7 nucleotides matching TRBD2. The clonotype was recovered from a woman aged 18-30 years who had recovered from COVID-19. The sample comprised peripheral blood. The CDR3 bases are TGTGCCAGCAGCTTAGAAAGTCGACTAGCTCGGTACGTC. Encoded protein: CASSLESRLARYV.